A selection of T cell receptor beta chains follows, all from one sample in a study of regulatory T cells in long-lasting Graves disease. TCRdb reprocessed the multiplex PCR reads with MiXCR, giving one entry per CDR3 protein. The repertoire holds approximately 540,000 distinct CDR3 sequences, with approximately 12% as singletons. The sample was also linked to a second study, of T cells in Graves' hyperthyroidism and ophthalmopathy.

This material consisted of peripheral blood mononuclear cells (PBMCs), taken at new diagnosis, from a patient treated with antithyroid drugs. The receptors derive from a woman in her twenties or thirties with Graves disease. Both conserved end residues are part of each CDR3. The D gene is left open where the match is weak. Size values are once, few and many counts, or a class for expanded clones, and some rows have none.

>TRBJ2-2|TRBD1|many|TRBV5-1
TGCGCCAGCAGCGGACAGGGGGCCACCGGGGAGCTGTTTTTT
CASSGQGATGELFF
>TRBJ2-1|TRBD2|few|TRBV29-1
TGCAGCGTCCTCACTAGCGGGGTGCACAATGAGCAGTTCTTC
CSVLTSGVHNEQFF
>TRBJ1-2|.|many|TRBV28
TGTGCCACGAAGCTACCCCTCCAGGGATCCCATCATGGCTACACCTTC
CATKLPLQGSHHGYTF
>TRBJ1-2|TRBD1|few|TRBV19
TGTGCCAGTAGTATCAGGGGGACTGCCTATGGCTACACCTTC
CASSIRGTAYGYTF
>TRBJ1-2|.|many|TRBV9
TGTGCCAGCAGCGTAGGGCAAGGGCCATACTATGGCTACACCTTC
CASSVGQGPYYGYTF
>TRBJ2-1|.|many|TRBV18
TGTGCCAGCTCACCCGGACTGGATAGGTATGAGCAGTTCTTC
CASSPGLDRYEQFF
>TRBJ2-7|TRBD2|many|TRBV6-5
TGTGCCAGCAGTTTACGCGATCCTCAGGGAGGGTACGAGCAGTACTTC
CASSLRDPQGGYEQYF
>TRBJ2-5|TRBD1|many|TRBV19
TGTGCCAGTAGTACCCGTGGACAGGGGATGCAGGAGACCCAGTACTTC
CASSTRGQGMQETQYF
>TRBJ2-3|.|many|TRBV28
TGTGCCAGCAGTTTACTCCTTGGTCTAGCAGCCAGCACAGATACGCAGTATTTT
CASSLLLGLAASTDTQYF
>TRBJ2-1|.|.|TRBV29-1
TGCAGCGTTGACCGCAAAAATATTCACAGGTGGGGTGGAAATGAGCAGTTCTTC
CSVDRKNIHRWGGNEQFF
>TRBJ2-7|TRBD2|few|TRBV20-1
TGCAGTGCTAGTAGGGTAGCGGGAATCTACGAGCAGTACTTC
CSASRVAGIYEQYF
>TRBJ1-6|.|many|TRBV20-1
TGCAGTGCTAGAGACGGTTTGGGAAGGACTAATTCACCCCTCCACTTT
CSARDGLGRTNSPLHF
>TRBJ2-2|.|many|TRBV20-1
TGCAGTGCTAGAGTGAGAGTTCCCGGGGAGCTGTTTTTT
CSARVRVPGELFF
>TRBJ2-7|TRBD1|many|TRBV28
TGTGCCAGCAACGGACGACAGGGGTTAGTCTACGAGCAGTACTTC
CASNGRQGLVYEQYF
>TRBJ1-2|TRBD1|many|TRBV12-3/TRBV12-4
TGTGCCACCGGGACAGGGTACTATGGCTACACCTTC
CATGTGYYGYTF
>TRBJ2-1|.|few|TRBV28
TGTGCCAGCAGTTTATTCAAAGCCAATGAGCAGTTCTTC
CASSLFKANEQFF
>TRBJ2-2|.|many|TRBV7-9
TGTGCCAGCAGCTTACAGGGGTCCTCCCGGGAGGAGCTGTTTTTT
CASSLQGSSREELFF
>TRBJ2-7|TRBD2|many|TRBV6-4
TGTGCCAGCAGTTTGGGAGGGATCCACGAGCAGTACTTC
CASSLGGIHEQYF
>TRBJ2-2|.|.|TRBV3-1
TGTGCCAGCAGCCAAGATTCGCAGGGCCCCCCCACCGGGGAGCTGTTTTTT
CASSQDSQGPPTGELFF
>TRBJ2-7|.|once|TRBV2
TGTGCCAGCAGTCCCTTCGCGGGGGACACATATTCCTACGAGCAGTACTTC
CASSPFAGDTYSYEQYF
>TRBJ2-1|TRBD2|.|TRBV19
TGTGCCAGTAGTATTTTCCTAGCGGGAGGTTTTGATGAGCAGTTCTTC
CASSIFLAGGFDEQFF
>TRBJ1-1|TRBD1|many|TRBV4-1
TGCGCCAGCAGCCAAGTCGGCAGGGGGGTGAACACTGAAGCTTTCTTT
CASSQVGRGVNTEAFF
>TRBJ1-4|TRBD1|many|TRBV15
TGTGCCACCAGCAGAGACCGGGACAGGGCCGAAAAACTGTTTTTT
CATSRDRDRAEKLFF
>TRBJ2-4|TRBD1|.|TRBV7-9
TGTGCCAGCAGCAATAGACAGGGGGCGGTAAACATTCAGTACTTC
CASSNRQGAVNIQYF
>TRBJ2-1|TRBD2|.|TRBV6-2/TRBV6-3
TGTGCCAGCAGTTTCACCTTAGCGGGAGGGTCCTACAATGAGCAGTTCTTC
CASSFTLAGGSYNEQFF
>TRBJ2-2|.|few|TRBV7-9
TGTGCCAGCAGCCGTGGGGGGACGAACACCGGGGAGCTGTTTTTT
CASSRGGTNTGELFF
>TRBJ2-1|TRBD2|.|TRBV7-3
TGTGCCAGCAGCTTGTGGGCGGGAGTGTCCTACAATGAGCAGTTCTTC
CASSLWAGVSYNEQFF
>TRBJ2-1|.|many|TRBV25-1
TGTGCCAGCAGTCCGCAACCCTTGGTGCAGTTCTTC
CASSPQPLVQFF
>TRBJ1-2|.|many|TRBV6-1
TGTGCCAGCAGTCGGAGGGTCGCCGATGGCTACACCTTC
CASSRRVADGYTF
>TRBJ2-3|.|many|TRBV28
TGTGCCAGCAGTTCCCTTGACGGCACAGATACGCAGTATTTT
CASSSLDGTDTQYF
>TRBJ2-1|.|many|TRBV10-3
TGTGCCATCAGTGTTAGACACCCTCTGGACCGCAATGAGCAGTTCTTC
CAISVRHPLDRNEQFF
>TRBJ1-2|.|many|TRBV5-1
TGCGCCAGCAGCCAGGCGGGGGATAACTATGGCTACACCTTC
CASSQAGDNYGYTF
>TRBJ2-3|.|many|TRBV5-5
TGTGCCAGCAGCTCCCCCGCCAAGCAGAATACGCAGTATTTT
CASSSPAKQNTQYF
>TRBJ2-7|.|few|TRBV7-9
TGTGCCAGCTTGGGACTGGGGTCCTACGAGCAGTACTTC
CASLGLGSYEQYF
>TRBJ1-5|.|many|TRBV24-1
TGTGCCACCAGTCAGGGCAGGGTCGGTTTTGGGCCCCAGCATTTT
CATSQGRVGFGPQHF
>TRBJ1-5|.|.|TRBV19
TGTGCCACTGGGGCCCGGGACAGCAATCAGCCCCAGCATTTT
CATGARDSNQPQHF
>TRBJ2-2|.|few|TRBV7-9
TGTGCCAGCAGCTTAGGCGTACAGGAAAACGGGGAGCTGTTTTTT
CASSLGVQENGELFF
>TRBJ1-5|.|few|TRBV19
TGTGCCACTCGCACTCCTTCTCAGCCCCAGCATTTT
CATRTPSQPQHF
>TRBJ1-1|.|many|TRBV7-9
TGTGCCAGCAGCTTACCCTTTAACACTGAAGCTTTCTTT
CASSLPFNTEAFF
>TRBJ2-2|.|.|TRBV5-1
TGCGCCAGCAGCTTGGAACCCAGTAGGACCGGGGAGCTGTTTTTT
CASSLEPSRTGELFF
>TRBJ1-6|.|few|TRBV7-8
TGTGCCAGCAGCTTAGATCTGATATATAATTCACCCCTCCACTTT
CASSLDLIYNSPLHF
>TRBJ1-1|.|.|TRBV20-1
TGCAGTGCTAGAGGTACGAGGGAAACTGAAGCTTTCTTT
CSARGTRETEAFF
>TRBJ2-7|.|few|TRBV20-1
TGCAGTGCTGCCAAAAGTGCTGAAACCCCATACGAGCAGTACTTC
CSAAKSAETPYEQYF
>TRBJ1-5|.|many|TRBV7-2
TGTGCCAGCAGCTTAAACGGTCAGAGCGGCTCAATGGGTTTCCAGCATTTT
CASSLNGQSGSMGFQHF
>TRBJ2-1|TRBD2|many|TRBV7-8
TGTGCCAGCATACGGACCCGGGAGGACGACAATGAGCAGTTCTTC
CASIRTREDDNEQFF
>TRBJ2-7|.|many|TRBV12-3/TRBV12-4
TGTGCCAGCAGCACCGGGAAGGGGAAGGTTTACGAGCAGTACTTC
CASSTGKGKVYEQYF
>TRBJ2-5|.|many|TRBV7-2
TGTGCCAGCAGCCTATCTTTTGCCCTAGAGACCCAGTACTTC
CASSLSFALETQYF
>TRBJ2-7|.|.|TRBV12-3/TRBV12-4
TGTGCCACCTATGATAGTACCACCTACGAGCAGTACTTC
CATYDSTTYEQYF
>TRBJ1-5|.|.|TRBV29-1
TGCAGCGTTGGTCAGGAGGTGAGCCAGCCCCAGCATTTT
CSVGQEVSQPQHF
>TRBJ2-1|TRBD2|many|TRBV20-1
TGCAGTGCTTTCGGACTAGCGGGAGAAGAAGGGCAGTTCTTC
CSAFGLAGEEGQFF
>TRBJ2-1|.|many|TRBV7-2
TGTGCCAGCAGTCACCGACACTCTGAGCAGTTCTTC
CASSHRHSEQFF
>TRBJ1-2|.|many|TRBV15
TGTGCCACCAGCAGAGATCGGGCAGCATATGGCTACACCTTC
CATSRDRAAYGYTF
>TRBJ2-7|TRBD1|.|TRBV5-1
TGCGCCAGCAGCCCCCACCGGGACAGCTTCTCCTACGAGCAGTACTTC
CASSPHRDSFSYEQYF
>TRBJ1-1|.|many|TRBV28
TGTGCCAGCAGTTTCCCCTACGTGAACACTGAAGCTTTCTTT
CASSFPYVNTEAFF